This is a list of T cell receptor beta chains from one sample in a study of T cells in Graves' hyperthyroidism and ophthalmopathy. Each CDR3 protein gets one entry after TCRdb re-called the multiplex PCR reads with MiXCR. The table includes approximately 570,000 distinct CDR3 sequences, about 20% detected once. Sequenced material: blood. These receptors were collected from a man aged 40-50 years with Graves' ophthalmopathy. Each CDR3 is given without its conserved first and last residue.

V,CDR3
TRBV5-4,ASSLAGVQGNTEAF
TRBV12-3/TRBV12-4,ASSLGLADYNEQF
TRBV20-1,SAITRSVVEKLF
TRBV4-1,ASSQQGARDTYDYEQY
TRBV20-1,SLSGTSGYSTDTQY
TRBV7-9,ASTPGGGRMGEQF
TRBV19,ASRPDRGLNNEQF
TRBV2,ASSGQGVKGYT
TRBV11-2,ASSLALAQGYIQY
TRBV7-6,ASSLSTGTSTGELF
TRBV12-3/TRBV12-4,ASSSVGSAKNIQY
TRBV27,ASSRGQGLPEQY
TRBV11-3,ASSQGTSNTEAF
TRBV29-1,SVGLGGVRGNEQF
TRBV6-5,ASSYGDREHYEQY
TRBV6-2/TRBV6-3,ASKWHESSYNEQF
TRBV2,ASRGQGRTQY
TRBV27,ASSSPREGAYEQY
TRBV2,ASSVLGERSEQY
TRBV19,ASSLPGQGKNEQY
TRBV6-1,ASSSWGRTTEAF
TRBV27,ASSLSLGGNSPLH
TRBV7-3,ASSQSVQGLLAGTTDTQY
TRBV18,ASSPFGGWATSGYEQY
TRBV2,ARGRTGGYEQY
TRBV28,ASSSVNTGTGGTDTQY
TRBV11-3,ASSAYTNTGELF
TRBV7-6,ASSLTSGRIPQETQY
TRBV7-3,ASSSSGSDTQY
TRBV19,ASSLRPSSYNSPLH
TRBV11-2,ASSLEASGGFDEQF
TRBV6-1,ASSDPGQGSEKLF
TRBV12-3/TRBV12-4,ASSLSFDTQY
TRBV19,ASSMNAISGNTIY
TRBV5-1,ASSFDGGEQY
TRBV4-1,ASSQEIRIEGPEAF
TRBV6-9,ASSYDRGRETEAF
TRBV12-3/TRBV12-4,ASRTRTGETEAF
TRBV5-5,ASSLVDTLYEQY
TRBV27,ASSFDLNEQF
TRBV6-2/TRBV6-3,ASSGGGAVNEQF
TRBV2,ASKQGLDYGYT
TRBV2,ASSARTGGLDTIY
TRBV30,AWSANQETQY
TRBV20-1,SAIPLWSSLNGYT
TRBV11-2,ASSFVAGGGTDTQY
TRBV7-9,ASSPATSGRPNSTDTQY
TRBV2,ASDRVRREGNEQF